Each of the 13 T cell receptor beta chains below was sequenced from the same sample in a study of CD8 T cells in ankylosing spondylitis. Findings and caveats of the study: Typical of ankylosing spondylitis blood, it appeared, was a TCR beta motif of several highly homologous variants.

These TCRs' antigens remain unknown. From the 5' RACE reads, TCRdb called clonotypes with MiXCR, one entry per CDR3 protein. The sample carries 750,000 to 850,000 distinct CDR3 sequences, around 11% recorded once. The sample consisted of blood, either unsorted or a sorted T cell fraction (not recorded which). These TCRs come from a male donor with ankylosing spondylitis.

This chain connects TRBV29-1 to TRBJ1-2, with D unresolved. Trimming removed 4 bases from V and 6 bases from J, with 9 bases in between. CDR3 size: 11 residues. Germline assignment: CDR1 SQVTM and CDR2 ANQGSEA. The DNA for the CDR3 is TGCAGCGTTGCGGCGGGGAATGGCTACACCTTC. Its protein is CSVAAGNGYTF.

This clonotype was detected a few times. V and J are TRBV10-2 and TRBJ1-2; 10 bases are shared with TRBD1. CDR3 length: 13 residues. Germline V gives CDR1 WSHSY, CDR2 SAAADI. The J segment lost 8 bases and the V segment lost 11 bases, leaving 11 bases of the junction unmatched. The CDR3 reads CAGAGTGVGGYTF. The CDR3 DNA sequence: TGCGCCGGAGCCGGGACAGGGGTGGGAGGCTACACCTTC.

This clonotype came up many times. This chain uses TRBV7-2 with TRBJ1-2; 8 positions match TRBD1. The CDR3 contains 14 residues. Trimming at V came to 4 bases and at J to 6 bases, leaving 7 bases not matched to a gene. Germline V gene lookup returns CDR1 SGHTA and CDR2 FQGNSA. The CDR3 nucleotides read TGTGCCAGCAGCTCGGACAGGGAGGTTAATGGCTACACCTTC. Its protein is CASSSDREVNGYTF.

The V call is TRBV2, the J call TRBJ1-1; D is uncertain. With 7 bases removed from V and 8 bases from J, the gap between germline ends came to 11 bases. This CDR3 comprises 11 residues. Germline lookup yields CDR1 SNHLY and CDR2 FYNNEI. The chain's CDR3 is CASTQFIEAFF. In DNA, the CDR3 is TGTGCCAGCACCCAGTTTATAGAAGCTTTCTTT.

This chain connects TRBV6-1 to TRBJ2-2; D may match TRBD1 or TRBD2 (5 bases each). The V gene's germline CDR1 is MNHNS and CDR2 SASEGT. The CDR3 sequence is 14 residues long. V shed 6 bases and J shed 0 bases, with 8 bases lying between them. CDR3: CASRGVPNTGELFF. As DNA, the CDR3 is TGTGCCAGCAGGGGGGTCCCGAACACCGGGGAGCTGTTTTTT.

This chain uses TRBV20-1 with TRBJ2-5; D is possibly TRBD2 (6 bases). Germline V gene lookup returns CDR1 DFQATT and CDR2 SNEGSKA (reference sequence). The ends were cut back, 2 bases at V and 5 bases at J, with 21 bases in the middle. This CDR3 has 16 residues. Here the CDR3 DNA reads TGCAGTGCTAGACATTCGTTCGGACGGGGGTGGGAGACCCAGTACTTC. Protein product: CSARHSFGRGWETQYF.

There are a few counts of this clonotype. The chain is built from TRBV11-1 and TRBJ2-7; possibly TRBD2 for D (7 bases). The CDR3 runs 15 residues. V was trimmed by 5 bases and J by 4 bases, leaving 18 bases between them. In germline, CDR1 is SGHAT, CDR2 FQDESV (reference sequence). CDR3 sequence reads: CASSHHREGGYEQYF. DNA for the CDR3: TGTGCCAGCAGCCACCACAGGGAGGGAGGTTACGAGCAGTACTTC.

V usage is TRBV5-1 and J usage is TRBJ1-1, with TRBD1 matching 11 bases. The germline V gene has CDR1 SGHRS and CDR2 YFSETQ. The length of the CDR3 is 16 residues. Unmatched junction bases numbered 7, after V lost 2 bases and J lost 4 bases. CDR3 DNA: TGCGCCAGCAGCTTCCGGACAGGGGGCGGCTCCACTGAAGCTTTCTTT. Amino acids: CASSFRTGGGSTEAFF.

The chain links TRBV7-2 to TRBJ2-4; D ambiguous. The CDR3 has 14 residues. Trimming removed 6 bases at V and 0 bases at J, with 9 bases between. Germline CDR1 and CDR2: SGHTA and FQGNSA. CDR3 in DNA: TGTGCCAGCAGACCGGGCCTAGCCAAAAACATTCAGTACTTC. Its protein is CASRPGLAKNIQYF.

The CDR3 DNA is TGTGCCATCAGTGAGGTAGGAAATGAGCAGTTCTTC. This codes for CAISEVGNEQFF. The chain has TRBV10-3 and TRBJ2-1; D is ambiguous. This CDR3 has 12 residues. Germline assignment: CDR1 ENHRY and CDR2 SYGVKD. Trimming removed 2 bases at V and 7 bases at J, with 6 bases between.

The rearrangement joins TRBV18 to TRBJ2-7; no reliable D call. CDR1 and CDR2 (germline): KGHSH, LQKENI. The CDR3 loop spans 14 amino acids. With 2 bases removed from V and 3 bases from J, the gap between germline ends came to 11 bases. The CDR3 DNA is TGTGCCAGCTCACCAGTACAGTCTAACTACGAGCAGTACTTC. It codes for CASSPVQSNYEQYF.

This clonotype was seen more than once but under ten times. The rearrangement joins TRBV30 to TRBJ1-2; D is possibly TRBD1 (5 bases). Germline V gives CDR1 GTSNPN, CDR2 SVGIG (reference sequence). V lost 0 bases to trimming and J lost 7 bases, with 12 bases between them. This CDR3 has 13 residues. CDR3 protein: CAWSVFFRGGYTF. Here the CDR3 DNA reads TGTGCCTGGAGTGTATTCTTTAGGGGTGGCTACACCTTC.

This clonotype was recorded at least ten times. This chain links TRBV20-1 with TRBJ2-7; no clear D gene. This CDR3 is 13 amino acids long. The ends were cut back, 3 bases at V and 2 bases at J, with 11 bases in the middle. The germline CDR1 and CDR2 sequences are DFQATT and SNEGSKA (reference sequence). CDR3 DNA sequence: TGCAGTGCTAGGACTCAGGCTGCCTACGAGCAGTACTTC. Amino acids: CSARTQAAYEQYF.